This T cell receptor beta chain was recorded in a study of T-cell reconstitution after alpha-beta-depleted transplantation in children. Comment on this clonotype: Its antigen remains unidentified.

Findings and limits, study-wide: Some patients owed their high day-60 TCRbeta diversity to surviving recipient T cells and thymic progenitors. Expanded graft clones numbering several hundred reportedly gave rise to alpha-beta T cells about two months after transplant. Once a year had passed after transplant, T-cell counts and diversity came mostly from newly produced T cells.

This CDR3 is built from 15 residues. Losses at the gene ends were 6 bases for V and 4 bases for J; bases not matched to a gene: 11. The TCRbeta library was prepared with unique molecular identifiers. TCRdb analysed the PCR reads with MiXCR anew, one entry per CDR3 protein. The sample includes approximately 1,000,000 distinct CDR3 sequences, about 30% of them seen just once. This chain links TRBV12-3 or TRBV12-4 with TRBJ1-2; 7 nucleotides line up with TRBD1. This material consisted of PBMCs, mostly from graft donor cells, taken 360 days after TCRalphabeta/CD19-depleted stem cell transplant. This TCR came from a boy under two years old who had a stem cell transplant for SCID, so the T cells may come from the graft donor. The CDR3 DNA is TGTGCCAGCAGCCTCCCCAGGGGGGCGATCTATGGCTACACCTTC. Amino acid sequence: CASSLPRGAIYGYTF.